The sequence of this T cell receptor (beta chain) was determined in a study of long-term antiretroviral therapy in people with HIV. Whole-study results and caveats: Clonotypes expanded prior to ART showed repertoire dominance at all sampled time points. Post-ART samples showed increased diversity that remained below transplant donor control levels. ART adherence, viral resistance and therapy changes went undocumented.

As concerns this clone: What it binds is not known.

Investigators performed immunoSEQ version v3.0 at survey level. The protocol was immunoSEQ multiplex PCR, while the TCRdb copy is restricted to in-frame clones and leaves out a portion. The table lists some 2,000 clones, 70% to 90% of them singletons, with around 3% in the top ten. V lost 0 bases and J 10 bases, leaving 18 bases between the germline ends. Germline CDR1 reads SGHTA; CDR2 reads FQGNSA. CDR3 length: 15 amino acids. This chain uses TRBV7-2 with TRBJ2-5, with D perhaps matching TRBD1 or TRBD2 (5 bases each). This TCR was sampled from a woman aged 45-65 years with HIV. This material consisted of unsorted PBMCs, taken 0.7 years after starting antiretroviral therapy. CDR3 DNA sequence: TGTGCCAGCAGCTTAGCTAGCCTGACTGAGGGGCTCCAGTACTTC. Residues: CASSLASLTEGLQYF.